The 5 T cell receptor beta chains presented below share a single source sample, sequenced in a study of T cells in localized non-small cell lung cancer. Sequenced by immunoSEQ multiplex PCR; TCRdb stores in-frame clones only, minus some. The sample records fewer than 50,000 clones, approximately 83% being singletons. The starting material was PBMCs, obtained before any cancer treatment. The source of these receptors is a man between 40 and 75 years old with stage II lung adenocarcinoma.

This rearrangement joins TRBV5-5 to TRBJ2-2, with D maybe TRBD2 (6 bases). Trimming pared 0 bases from V and 4 bases from J, leaving 13 bases between. The CDR3 totals 16 residues. Germline V gene sequence: CDR1 SGHKS, CDR2 YYEKEE (reference sequence). CDR3 amino acids: CASSLVGGAGTGELFF. CDR3 bases: TGTGCCAGCAGCTTGGTAGGAGGGGCCGGCACCGGGGAGCTGTTTTTT. The variable domain in full, completed from reference TRBV5-5 and TRBJ2-2, reads DAGVTQSPTHLIKTRGQQVTLRCSPISGHKSVSWYQQVLGQGPQFIFQYYEKEERGRGNFPDRFSARQFPNYSSELNVNALLLGDSALYLCASSLVGGAGTGELFFGEGSRLTVL.

The rearrangement links TRBV2 to TRBJ2-7, with TRBD1 matching over 9 bases. The CDR3 covers 15 residues. Trimming cost V 5 bases and J 1 base; bases outside gene matches: 6. Looked up from germline, CDR1 is SNHLY and CDR2 is FYNNEI. The CDR3 is CASSLDRGGSYEQYF. The CDR3 coding sequence is TGTGCCAGCAGTTTGGACAGGGGAGGGTCCTACGAGCAGTACTTC.

This clone has only a few counts. V and J are TRBV7-9 and TRBJ2-5, with D perhaps matching TRBD1 or TRBD2 (5 bases each). CDR3 length: 14 amino acids. Germline CDR1 and CDR2: SEHNR and FQNEAQ (reference sequence). The V end was cut by 5 bases, the J end by 4 bases, with 14 bases between. CDR3 in amino acids: CASSINGARETQYF. In nucleotides, the CDR3 is TGTGCCAGCAGCATTAACGGGGCGAGAGAGACCCAGTACTTC.

This clone showed up just a few times. The CDR3 DNA reads TGCGCCAGCAGCCAAGATATGGGCTACGAGCAGTACTTC. Translating it yields CASSQDMGYEQYF. This sequence joins TRBV4-1 and TRBJ2-7; D gene ambiguous. The CDR3 consists of 13 residues. Trimming pared 0 bases from V and 3 bases from J, leaving 6 bases between. Germline V gives CDR1 MGHRA, CDR2 YSYEKL.

J is TRBJ2-3 and V is TRBV4-2; D might be TRBD2 (5 bases). Germline V gives CDR1 LGHNA, CDR2 YNFKEQ. The CDR3 is 14 residues long. Trimming pared 0 bases from V and 5 bases from J, leaving 9 bases between. In nucleotides, the CDR3 is TGTGCCAGCAGCCAAGATCGTGGAGGAGATACGCAGTATTTT. Its translation is CASSQDRGGDTQYF.